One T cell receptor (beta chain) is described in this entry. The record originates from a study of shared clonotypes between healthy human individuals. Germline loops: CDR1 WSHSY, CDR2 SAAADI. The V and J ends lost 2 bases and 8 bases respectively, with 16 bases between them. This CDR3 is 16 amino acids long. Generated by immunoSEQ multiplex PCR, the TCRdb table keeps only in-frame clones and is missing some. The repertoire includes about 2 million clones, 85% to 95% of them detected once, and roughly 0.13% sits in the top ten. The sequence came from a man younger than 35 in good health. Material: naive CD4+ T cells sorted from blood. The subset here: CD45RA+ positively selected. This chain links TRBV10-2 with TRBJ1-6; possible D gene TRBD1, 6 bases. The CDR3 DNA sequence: TGCGCCAGCAGTGAGATGGGGGGGCCAGTAGATTCACCCCTCCACTTT. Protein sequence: CASSEMGGPVDSPLHF.